This TCR beta chain was sequenced for a study of T cell responses to AZD1222 COVID-19 vaccine. The CDR3 runs to 16 residues. Germline CDR1 and CDR2: KGHDR and SFDVKD. Trimming stripped 4 bases from V and 0 bases from J, with 12 bases between. On this clone: Its antigen is not known.

Method: immunoSEQ multiplex PCR; TCRdb's copy keeps in-frame clones and lacks some. The repertoire consists of about 53,000 clones, with over 80% occurring once and the leading ten covering roughly 2.5%. Study-level points and caveats: Regions 160-218 and 743-854 held dominance among vaccine-associated CD4 TCRs, which spanned spike. Clonal diversity was possibly underestimated, and white British individuals and females predominated among donors.

The sequence was collected from an adult who received the AZD1222 COVID-19 vaccine. The genes are TRBV24-1 and TRBJ1-3, with D unclear. Sequencing was performed on peripheral blood, taken 28 days after the second AZD1222 dose. Written as DNA, the CDR3 is TGTGCCACCAGTGACCTACTCCCCAGCTCTGGAAACACCATATATTTT. Its protein product is CATSDLLPSSGNTIYF.